This T cell receptor beta chain was sequenced in a study of blood T cell repertoires in COVID-19. The germline CDR1 and CDR2 sequences are MNHEY and SVGEGT. J lost 2 bases, V lost 5 bases, and 6 bases had no gene match. This CDR3 is built from 16 residues. Libraries were prepared by immunoSEQ multiplex PCR; TCRdb keeps only in-frame clonotypes and omits some of them. The sample contains around 370,000 clones, 85% to 90% of which appear only once. This clone was seen more than once but under ten times. At the DNA level, this CDR3 is encoded by other sequences in the same sample as well. The chain uses TRBV6-2 or TRBV6-3 and TRBJ2-3; TRBD2 aligns across 11 bases. The specimen was peripheral blood. This receptor was taken from a woman aged 70 to 79 with COVID-19, enrolled during active disease. The DNA for the CDR3 is TGTGCCAGCAGTCCCCGACTAGCGGGGTTCACAGATACGCAGTATTTT. It is translated as CASSPRLAGFTDTQYF.